A selection of T cell receptor beta chains follows, all from one sample in a study of shared clonotypes between healthy human individuals. Using immunoSEQ multiplex PCR, the repertoire was profiled, and TCRdb retains in-frame clones only, with some absent. Of around 2,000,000 clones in the sample, roughly 96% were seen once. Sequenced input: naive CD4+ T cells sorted from blood. These receptors originate from a man younger than 35 in good health. CDR3s include the opening cysteine and the closing phenylalanine or tryptophan. D genes are given only for firm matches. Rows give clone size only sometimes, using once, few, many, or a class for an expanded clone.

D gene	V gene	J gene	clone size	CDR3 protein	CDR3 DNA
NA	TRBV9	TRBJ1-1	NA	CASSSLKGVKNTEAFF	TGTGCCAGCAGCAGTCTCAAGGGTGTGAAGAACACTGAAGCTTTCTTT
NA	TRBV5-6	TRBJ2-7	NA	CASSRVGEQYF	TGTGCCAGCAGCCGAGTTGGGGAGCAGTACTTC
NA	TRBV25-1	TRBJ2-5	NA	CASSEGPGLRETQYF	TGTGCCAGCAGTGAAGGCCCGGGACTCCGGGAGACCCAGTACTTC
NA	TRBV5-1	TRBJ1-4	once	CASRQNEKLFF	TGCGCCAGCAGACAGAATGAAAAACTGTTTTTT
TRBD1	TRBV19	TRBJ2-7	once	CASRGTGGTYEQYF	TGTGCCAGTAGAGGGACAGGGGGGACCTACGAGCAGTACTTC
NA	TRBV5-1	TRBJ2-5	NA	CASSLNTAQETQYF	TGCGCCAGCAGCTTGAATACAGCCCAAGAGACCCAGTACTTC
TRBD2	TRBV10-3	TRBJ2-2	NA	CATWTSGTITGELFF	TGTGCCACCTGGACTAGCGGGACCATCACCGGGGAGCTGTTTTTT
NA	TRBV6-5	TRBJ1-2	NA	CATQRGKSTSGYTF	TGTGCCACCCAAAGGGGGAAAAGCACTTCGGGCTACACCTTC
NA	TRBV29-1	TRBJ2-5	NA	CSVARGTGETQYF	TGCAGCGTTGCGCGGGGCACAGGGGAGACCCAGTACTTC
NA	TRBV5-1	TRBJ1-1	NA	CASSWLDRNTEAFF	TGCGCCAGCAGCTGGCTAGACAGGAACACTGAAGCTTTCTTT
NA	TRBV7-2	TRBJ1-3	NA	CASSSTVGNTIYF	TGTGCCAGCAGCTCGACGGTTGGAAACACCATATATTTT
NA	TRBV11-2	TRBJ1-2	NA	CASSTQGNQLANYGYTF	TGTGCCAGCAGCACTCAGGGGAACCAGTTAGCTAACTATGGCTACACCTTC
NA	TRBV2	TRBJ1-6	NA	CASSAARGFLSPLHF	TGTGCCAGCAGTGCTGCTCGCGGGTTCCTTTCACCCCTCCACTTT
NA	TRBV5-1	TRBJ2-4	NA	CASSPMVGAEAIQYF	TGCGCCAGCAGCCCAATGGTGGGGGCGGAGGCCATTCAGTACTTC
TRBD1	TRBV6-5	TRBJ1-3	NA	CASSRGQGDTIYF	TGTGCCAGCAGTCGGGGACAGGGCGACACCATATATTTT
NA	TRBV28	TRBJ2-5	NA	CASIPGHGTQETQYF	TGTGCCAGCATTCCAGGCCACGGGACACAAGAGACCCAGTACTTC
NA	TRBV18	TRBJ1-6	few	CASSPYQAEDSPLHF	TGTGCCAGCTCACCGTATCAGGCAGAAGATTCACCCCTCCACTTT
NA	TRBV10-2	TRBJ2-2	NA	CASKVGINTGELFF	TGCGCCAGCAAGGTTGGGATTAACACCGGGGAGCTGTTTTTT
TRBD2	TRBV2	TRBJ2-1	NA	CASSGLAGYNEQFF	TGTGCCAGCAGTGGGCTAGCGGGCTACAATGAGCAGTTCTTC
NA	TRBV10-1	TRBJ2-2	NA	CASSESGYNTGELFF	TGCGCCAGCAGTGAGTCGGGATACAACACCGGGGAGCTGTTTTTT
NA	TRBV5-4	TRBJ2-7	NA	CASSSSPYEQYF	TGTGCCAGCAGCTCCTCACCCTACGAGCAGTACTTC
NA	TRBV7-9	TRBJ2-7	NA	CASSIKPAPTYEQYF	TGTGCCAGCAGCATTAAGCCGGCCCCTACCTACGAGCAGTACTTC
TRBD2	TRBV5-6	TRBJ2-7	NA	CASSFTPGGPSYEQYF	TGTGCCAGCAGCTTCACGCCGGGGGGTCCTTCCTACGAGCAGTACTTC
NA	TRBV20-1	TRBJ2-5	NA	CSALGVETQYF	TGCAGTGCTTTGGGGGTGGAGACCCAGTACTTC